This TCR beta chain was captured in a study of CD8 T cells in ankylosing spondylitis. One entry per CDR3 protein results from TCRdb running MiXCR on the 5' RACE reads. Among 15,000 to 20,000 distinct CDR3 sequences listed, less than 9.5% were seen once. Whole-study results and caveats: Clones that were linked to disease were CD8+ and were relatively rare in peripheral blood.

V was trimmed by 4 bases and J by 8 bases, leaving 20 bases between them. CDR3 length: 16 residues. Germline V lookup: CDR1 LNHDA, CDR2 SQIVND (reference sequence). Concerning this clonotype itself: As yet, its antigen is unknown.

Sequenced sample: blood. This TCR derives from a male donor with ankylosing spondylitis or in good health (not recorded which). The chain employs TRBV19 and TRBJ1-4; D may be TRBD1 (5 bases). CDR3 nucleotide sequence: TGTGCCAGTAGTACCCTATCGAGGGGCCGACGGGAAAAACTGTTTTTT. Amino acid sequence: CASSTLSRGRREKLFF.